This TCR beta chain was sequenced during a study of sequential checkpoint blockade in melanoma. This CDR3 comprises 17 residues. Germline CDR1 reads SGHRS; CDR2 reads YFSETQ. V lost 2 bases, J lost 5 bases, and 13 bases stayed unmatched. This clone has only one observation. Generated by immunoSEQ multiplex PCR, the TCRdb table keeps only in-frame clones and is missing some. The profile covers approximately 10,000 clones, with roughly 77% appearing a single time and approximately 18% taken by the ten largest. Treatment of the sample: randomized to nivolumab then ipilimumab (arm A) or the reverse (arm B). DNA-damaging chemotherapy had not been given to any patient beforehand. PBMC sorting kept live CD3+CD8+ cells without CD19 or CD56.

Source: CD8+ T cells sorted from blood (inferred from file names), taken from a patient given nivolumab and ipilimumab in sequence. The J gene is TRBJ1-1, the V gene TRBV5-1, with 9 bases aligning to TRBD1. The source of this sequence is a human donor with melanoma. The CDR3 DNA follows: TGCGCCAGCAGCTTTTCGTCCCGCCGGGACAGGGAAACTGAAGCTTTCTTT. As protein: CASSFSSRRDRETEAFF.